In its sample, the clone carrying this T cell receptor (beta chain) was seen a few times. No antigen is known for it. Germline is not matched at one junction end, which may reflect a read error. This sample was taken from a study of cytomegalovirus exposure and HLA in healthy donors. The study, taken as a whole, reports: Trimming of TCR beta V- and J-genes showed a link, identified in a later analysis, to a missense DCLRE1C variant. It has been reported that TCR beta sequences accurately predicted the HLA-A and HLA-B alleles of most subjects.

The CDR3 loop spans 12 amino acids. Germline CDR1 and CDR2: KGHSH and LQKENI. A multiplex PCR was run with 60 Vbeta primers and 13 Jbeta primers. Libraries were prepared by immunoSEQ multiplex PCR; TCRdb keeps only in-frame clonotypes and omits some of them. The sample gives 150,000 to 200,000 clones, under 90% of which show up once; roughly 5% is in the top ten. This TCR was sampled from a man between 18 and 29 years old in good health and CMV-seronegative. Input material: PBMCs. The chain couples TRBV18 to TRBJ1-2; D gene unclear. DNA for the CDR3: TGTGCCAGCTCACCTGGAAACTACGGCTACACCTTC. This encodes CASSPGNYGYTF.